A single sample gave rise to the 30 T cell receptor beta chains below, sequenced in a study of blood T cell repertoires in COVID-19. Only in-frame clones appear in the TCRdb table, and some are missing; sequencing was by immunoSEQ multiplex PCR. The data show 85,000 to 130,000 clones, roughly four fifths seen once. Material: peripheral blood. The receptors come from a man in his sixties with acute or convalescent COVID-19.

The chain is built from TRBV7-9 and TRBJ1-1, with D possibly being TRBD1 (6 bases). Germline V CDR1 and CDR2: SEHNR, FQNEAQ (reference sequence). The ends were cut back, 5 bases at V and 5 bases at J, with 15 bases in the middle. This CDR3 has 14 residues. Here the CDR3 reads CASSPSGVRTEAFF. CDR3 DNA: TGTGCCAGCAGCCCTTCAGGGGTAAGAACTGAAGCTTTCTTT. Looking up the rest from reference TRBV7-9 and TRBJ1-1 gives the full variable domain: DTGVSQNPRHKITKRGQNVTFRCDPISEHNRLYWYRQTLGQGPEFLTYFQNEAQLEKSRLLSDRFSAERPKGSFSTLEIQRTEQGDSAMYLCASSPSGVRTEAFFGQGTRLTVV.

This sequence joins TRBV7-3 and TRBJ2-1, with D unresolved. The CDR3 has 15 amino acids. The germline CDR1 and CDR2 sequences are SGHTA and FQGTGA. V lost 1 base and J 4 bases, leaving 11 bases between the germline ends. CDR3 sequence (DNA): TGTGCCAGCAGCTTAAACGCAGGTCCATACAATGAGCAGTTCTTC. Protein sequence: CASSLNAGPYNEQFF.

This sequence joins TRBV5-8 and TRBJ2-7; 12 bases are shared with TRBD2. Unmatched junction bases numbered 5, after V lost 3 bases and J lost 7 bases. CDR1 is SGHTS and CDR2 is YDEGEE in the germline V gene. The CDR3 loop spans 14 amino acids. The CDR3 protein is CASSSGLAGGEQYF. CDR3 DNA sequence: TGTGCCAGCAGCTCGGGACTAGCGGGCGGGGAGCAGTACTTC.

As for this clone: Distinct nucleotide sequences in the sample also encode this CDR3. V is TRBV3-1 (or the pseudogene TRBV3-2) and J is TRBJ1-5, with a weak D call TRBD1 (5 bases). Germline V gene data show CDR1 as LGHDT and CDR2 as YNNKEL (reference sequence). This CDR3 has 14 amino acids. V lost 2 bases and J 1 base, leaving 6 bases between the germline ends. The CDR3 DNA follows: TGTGCCAGCAGCCAATCAGGGAGCAATCAGCCCCAGCATTTT. Translating gives CASSQSGSNQPQHF.

V is TRBV20-1 and J is TRBJ2-7; D is uncertain. This CDR3 is 10 amino acids long. Germline loops: CDR1 DFQATT, CDR2 SNEGSKA (reference sequence). Trimming shortened V by 6 bases and J by 7 bases, and 10 bases separated the two germline ends. The CDR3 here is CSAFNGEQYF. The CDR3 DNA reads as TGCAGTGCCTTCAACGGGGAGCAGTACTTC.

The V and J genes are TRBV7-2 and TRBJ1-5; no firm D call. The ends were cut back, 2 bases at V and 0 bases at J, with 11 bases in the middle. Germline V gene sequence: CDR1 SGHTA, CDR2 FQGNSA. The length of the CDR3 is 16 residues. In nucleotides, the CDR3 is TGTGCCAGCAGCTTAAACAGTCTCTATAGCAATCAGCCCCAGCATTTT. Amino acids: CASSLNSLYSNQPQHF.

The J gene is TRBJ2-3, the V gene TRBV2; D is unresolved. CDR3 length: 15 amino acids. V was clipped by 4 bases and J by 0 bases, with 11 bases between them. Germline assignment: CDR1 SNHLY and CDR2 FYNNEI. The CDR3 sequence: CASSVEITSTDTQYF. CDR3 bases: TGTGCCAGCAGTGTAGAGATAACTAGCACAGATACGCAGTATTTT.

V usage is TRBV2 and J usage is TRBJ1-2; D gene uncertain. Trimming stripped 5 bases from V and 5 bases from J, with 9 bases between. CDR1 is SNHLY and CDR2 is FYNNEI in the germline V gene. The CDR3 contains 12 residues. CDR3: CASSPRSYGYTF. For the CDR3, the DNA is TGTGCCAGCAGTCCAAGGAGTTATGGCTACACCTTC.

The CDR3 DNA sequence: TGTGCCAGCAGCCCGACAGGGTTGAGGGAAAAACTGTTTTTT. Residues: CASSPTGLREKLFF. V usage is TRBV3-1 (or the pseudogene TRBV3-2) and J usage is TRBJ1-4; 7 nucleotides match TRBD1. CDR1 and CDR2 (germline): LGHDT, YNNKEL (reference sequence). The CDR3 runs 14 residues. V was clipped by 4 bases and J by 8 bases; unmatched bases: 7.

V gene TRBV11-2 combines with J gene TRBJ1-3; TRBD1 matches 8 bases. The CDR3 is 17 residues long. Germline CDR1 is SGHAT and CDR2 is FQNNGV. Trimming at V came to 5 bases and at J to 0 bases, leaving 9 bases not matched to a gene. DNA for the CDR3: TGTGCCAGCAGCCCCAGCTACCAGGGGGCCTCTGGAAACACCATATATTTT. Translated, it gives CASSPSYQGASGNTIYF. The whole variable domain, remainder taken from reference TRBV11-2 and TRBJ1-3, is EAGVAQSPRYKIIEKRQSVAFWCNPISGHATLYWYQQILGQGPKLLIQFQNNGVVDDSQLPKDRFSAERLKGVDSTLKIQPAKLEDSAVYLCASSPSYQGASGNTIYFGEGSWLTVV.

About this clone: Different DNA sequences within this sample yield the same CDR3. The chain carries TRBV19 and TRBJ2-5, with TRBD1 matching 7 bases. Germline CDR1 is LNHDA and CDR2 is SQIVND (reference sequence). V shed 6 bases and J 2 bases; nucleotides not matched to a gene: 3. The CDR3 consists of 13 residues. The CDR3 reads CASSRDRQETQYF. The CDR3 DNA reads TGTGCCAGTAGCCGGGACAGACAAGAGACCCAGTACTTC.

V gene TRBV7-2 combines with J gene TRBJ1-3; D ambiguous. The germline V and J ends were trimmed by 6 bases and 0 bases, with 12 bases remaining between them. The CDR3 is 15 residues long. Germline CDR1 reads SGHTA; CDR2 reads FQGNSA. CDR3 DNA: TGTGCCAGCAGGGAGGGTACCAGCTCTGGAAACACCATATATTTT. The encoded protein is CASREGTSSGNTIYF.

The genes are TRBV7-9 and TRBJ1-1; the D gene is possibly TRBD1 (6 bases). Germline values: CDR1 SEHNR, CDR2 FQNEAQ (reference sequence). The CDR3 extends over 13 amino acids. The V end lost 8 bases, the J end lost 7 bases, and 17 bases lay between the germline ends. The CDR3 spells CASDPTGKGEAFF. CDR3 DNA: TGTGCCAGCGACCCAACAGGGAAGGGTGAAGCTTTCTTT.

In nucleotides, the CDR3 is TGTGCCACCAGAACGGGTGCTTCCTATAATTCACCCCTCCACTTT. It encodes CATRTGASYNSPLHF. The rearrangement links TRBV15 to TRBJ1-6, with D unresolved. Trimming cost V 6 bases and J 1 base, with 10 bases left between them. The germline gives CDR1 LNHNV, CDR2 YYDKDF (reference sequence). The CDR3 extends over 15 amino acids.

V usage is TRBV19 and J usage is TRBJ1-5; no clear D gene. Germline V gives CDR1 LNHDA, CDR2 SQIVND (reference sequence). The V end was cut by 5 bases, the J end by 0 bases, with 26 bases between. CDR3 length: 20 residues. CDR3 amino acids: CASSLPYTSPRGYSNQPQHF. The CDR3 DNA sequence: TGTGCCAGTAGTCTCCCCTATACGTCTCCTAGAGGGTATAGCAATCAGCCCCAGCATTTT.

The rearrangement uses TRBV11-3 and TRBJ1-1; weak D call: TRBD1 (6 bases). The V gene's germline CDR1 is SGHNT and CDR2 YENEEA. This CDR3 spans 15 amino acids. The V gene lost 3 bases and the J gene lost 1 base, with 12 bases spanning the gap. CDR3 protein: CASSLGGATNTEAFF. In nucleotides, the CDR3 is TGTGCCAGCAGCTTGGGGGGGGCAACGAACACTGAAGCTTTCTTT.

A few counts support this clone. This rearrangement joins TRBV5-4 to TRBJ1-1, with a tentative D call TRBD1 (5 bases). Trimming removed 0 bases from V and 5 bases from J, with 14 bases in between. The germline CDR1 and CDR2 sequences are SGHNT and YYREEE (reference sequence). The CDR3 has 15 residues. CDR3 coding DNA: TGTGCCAGCAGCTTGGATGGGGGGATGGCGACTGAAGCTTTCTTT. It encodes CASSLDGGMATEAFF. Full variable domain (rest looked up from reference TRBV5-4 and TRBJ1-1): ETGVTQSPTHLIKTRGQQVTLRCSSQSGHNTVSWYQQALGQGPQFIFQYYREEENGRGNFPPRFSGLQFPNYSSELNVNALELDDSALYLCASSLDGGMATEAFFGQGTRLTVV.

The chain links TRBV7-9 to TRBJ2-7, with 7 bases lining up with TRBD1. The CDR3 has 15 residues. V trimming: 4 bases; J trimming: 5 bases; junction bases outside the gene matches: 11. CDR1 is SEHNR, CDR2 FQNEAQ, per germline (reference sequence). CDR3 sequence reads: CASSSRDRDRHEQYF. The CDR3 DNA is TGTGCCAGCAGCTCAAGAGACAGGGACCGACACGAGCAGTACTTC.

The chain recombines TRBV30 with TRBJ1-5, with D perhaps matching TRBD1 (6 bases). Per the germline V gene, CDR1 is GTSNPN and CDR2 is SVGIG (reference sequence). With 0 bases removed from V and 3 bases from J, the gap between germline ends came to 12 bases. The length of the CDR3 is 15 residues. The CDR3 region is CAWSVLDSFNQPQHF. In DNA, the CDR3 is TGTGCCTGGAGTGTACTGGACAGTTTCAATCAGCCCCAGCATTTT. Drawing the rest from reference TRBV30 and TRBJ1-5, the complete variable domain is SQTIHQWPATLVQPVGSPLSLECTVEGTSNPNLYWYRQAAGRGLQLLFYSVGIGQISSEVPQNLSASRPQDRQFILSSKKLLLSDSGFYLCAWSVLDSFNQPQHFGDGTRLSIL.

V and J are TRBV7-2 and TRBJ2-5, with D tentatively TRBD2 (6 bases). CDR3 length: 16 amino acids. Germline V gives CDR1 SGHTA, CDR2 FQGNSA. V was pared by 1 base and J by 2 bases, with 14 bases between. The CDR3 DNA is TGTGCCAGCAGCTTAGGGGGGGTTTTGGCGCAAGAGACCCAGTACTTC. This gives the protein CASSLGGVLAQETQYF.

The J gene is TRBJ2-5, the V gene TRBV5-1; possibly TRBD2 for D (7 bases). Looked up from germline, CDR1 is SGHRS and CDR2 is YFSETQ. Between the trimmed V and J ends, which lost 2 bases and 3 bases, there was a span of 14 bases. The CDR3 is 15 residues long. The CDR3 region is CASSFRGASKETQYF. Here the CDR3 DNA reads TGCGCCAGCAGCTTCCGGGGGGCTTCGAAAGAGACCCAGTACTTC.

CDR3 loop: CASSSTGNYGYTF. The CDR3 DNA reads as TGTGCCAGCAGCTCGACAGGGAACTATGGCTACACCTTC. V usage is TRBV11-2 and J usage is TRBJ1-2; 7 bases line up with TRBD1. The CDR3 extends over 13 amino acids. The V and J ends lost 4 bases and 2 bases, in that order; junction bases with no gene match: 1. Germline loops: CDR1 SGHAT, CDR2 FQNNGV.

CDR3 protein: CASSRIQGWQGQETQYF. The CDR3 bases are TGTGCCAGCTCACGAATACAGGGGTGGCAGGGCCAAGAGACCCAGTACTTC. The chain combines TRBV18 with TRBJ2-5; TRBD1 agrees at 7 bases. The V segment lost 4 bases and the J segment 1 base; nucleotides outside the gene matches: 12. The CDR3 consists of 17 residues. Germline V gene lookup returns CDR1 KGHSH and CDR2 LQKENI. Complete variable domain (other parts from reference TRBV18 and TRBJ2-5): NAGVMQNPRHLVRRRGQEARLRCSPMKGHSHVYWYRQLPEEGLKFMVYLQKENIIDESGMPKERFSAEFPKEGPSILRIQQVVRGDSAAYFCASSRIQGWQGQETQYFGPGTRLLVL.

This chain connects TRBV7-3 to TRBJ1-3, with TRBD1 matching 8 bases. This CDR3 comprises 17 residues. Losses at the gene ends were 0 bases for V and 4 bases for J; bases not matched to a gene: 8. Per germline, CDR1 SGHTA and CDR2 FQGTGA. For the CDR3, the DNA is TGTGCCAGCAGCTTAACTGGGACAGGAGGCATCGGAAACACCATATATTTT. The encoded protein is CASSLTGTGGIGNTIYF. Using reference TRBV7-3 and TRBJ1-3 for the parts outside the CDR3, the full variable domain is GAGVSQTPSNKVTEKGKYVELRCDPISGHTALYWYRQSLGQGPEFLIYFQGTGAADDSGLPNDRFFAVRPEGSVSTLKIQRTERGDSAVYLCASSLTGTGGIGNTIYFGEGSWLTVV.

This clone appeared a single time. The rearrangement joins TRBV7-9 to TRBJ1-3; TRBD1 matches at 7 bases. The junction had 7 bases not matched to a gene; V was cut back by 5 bases and J by 3 bases. The germline V gene encodes CDR1 SEHNR and CDR2 FQNEAQ (reference sequence). The CDR3 extends over 15 amino acids. CDR3 nucleotides: TGTGCCAGCAGCCTTAGACAGGGTTTTGGAAACACCATATATTTT. Its translation: CASSLRQGFGNTIYF.

The rearrangement uses TRBV6-1 and TRBJ2-3, with D perhaps matching TRBD2 (5 bases). Trimming shortened V by 1 base and J by 1 base, and 12 bases separated the two germline ends. The CDR3 is 16 residues long. Germline assignment: CDR1 MNHNS and CDR2 SASEGT. Written as DNA, the CDR3 is TGTGCCAGCAGTGAAGGCGAGGGAAGCGGCACAGATACGCAGTATTTT. Translation gives CASSEGEGSGTDTQYF.

The V and J genes are TRBV6-6 and TRBJ1-5; perhaps TRBD1 as D (6 bases). The CDR3 has 14 residues. From germline, CDR1 is MNHNY and CDR2 SVGAGI (reference sequence). V dropped 7 bases and J dropped 5 bases, with 15 bases sitting between them. The CDR3 is CASNRQEEYQPQHF. CDR3 coding DNA: TGTGCCAGCAACAGACAGGAAGAATATCAGCCCCAGCATTTT.

The chain is built from TRBV7-9 and TRBJ1-3; possibly TRBD1 for D (6 bases). Deletions cut 5 bases from V and 0 bases from J, with 14 bases between. In germline, CDR1 is SEHNR, CDR2 FQNEAQ (reference sequence). The CDR3 is 16 amino acids. The CDR3 sequence: CASSPRTARSGNTIYF. CDR3 DNA: TGTGCCAGCAGCCCACGGACAGCCCGCTCTGGAAACACCATATATTTT.

This CDR3 is CASSVSANSGNTIYF. Here the CDR3 DNA reads TGTGCCAGCAGCGTTAGTGCCAACTCTGGAAACACCATATATTTT. The chain has TRBV11-2 and TRBJ1-3; no clear D gene. V lost 5 bases, J lost 0 bases, and 11 bases lay in between. This CDR3 is 15 amino acids long. Per the germline V gene, CDR1 is SGHAT and CDR2 is FQNNGV.

The V call is TRBV4-2, the J call TRBJ2-5, with TRBD2 matching 15 bases. The CDR3 loop spans 18 amino acids. The germline V gene has CDR1 LGHNA and CDR2 YNFKEQ. V lost 1 base to trimming and J lost 2 bases; unmatched junction nucleotides: 5. CDR3 in amino acids: CASSQGLGLAGGQETQYF. Written as DNA, the CDR3 is TGTGCCAGCAGCCAAGGCCTTGGACTAGCGGGGGGGCAAGAGACCCAGTACTTC.